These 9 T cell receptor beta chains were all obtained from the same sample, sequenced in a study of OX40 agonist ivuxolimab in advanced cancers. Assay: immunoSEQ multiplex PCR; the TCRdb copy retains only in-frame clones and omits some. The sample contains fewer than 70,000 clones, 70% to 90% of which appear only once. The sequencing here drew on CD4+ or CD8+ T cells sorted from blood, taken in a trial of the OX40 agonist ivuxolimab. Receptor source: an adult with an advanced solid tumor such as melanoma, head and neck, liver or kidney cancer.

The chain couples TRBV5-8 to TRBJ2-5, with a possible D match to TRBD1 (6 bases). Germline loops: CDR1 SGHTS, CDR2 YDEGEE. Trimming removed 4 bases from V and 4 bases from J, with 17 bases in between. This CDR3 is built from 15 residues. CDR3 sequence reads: CASSPPGDWGETQYF. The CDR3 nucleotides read TGTGCCAGCAGCCCTCCAGGGGATTGGGGAGAGACCCAGTACTTC.

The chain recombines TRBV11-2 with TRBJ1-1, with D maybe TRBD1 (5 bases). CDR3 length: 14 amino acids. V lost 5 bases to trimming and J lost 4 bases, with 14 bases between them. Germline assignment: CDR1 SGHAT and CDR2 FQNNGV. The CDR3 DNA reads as TGTGCCAGCAGCCCAGATCGGGGGGGCACTGAAGCTTTCTTT. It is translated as CASSPDRGGTEAFF.

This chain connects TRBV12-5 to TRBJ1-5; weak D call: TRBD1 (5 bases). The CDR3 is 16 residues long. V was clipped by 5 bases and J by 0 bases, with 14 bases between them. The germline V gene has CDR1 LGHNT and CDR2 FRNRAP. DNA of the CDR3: TGTGCTAGTGGTCAGACTGACAGTTTTAGCAATCAGCCCCAGCATTTT. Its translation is CASGQTDSFSNQPQHF.

CDR3 sequence (DNA): TGTGCCAGCAGCCCTCCCTCCTACGAGCAGTACTTC. Its protein product is CASSPPSYEQYF. The chain is built from TRBV7-2 and TRBJ2-7; no firm D call. Trimming took off 5 bases at V and 0 bases at J, with 5 bases between the two ends. This CDR3 is built from 12 residues. The germline CDR1 and CDR2 sequences are SGHTA and FQGNSA.

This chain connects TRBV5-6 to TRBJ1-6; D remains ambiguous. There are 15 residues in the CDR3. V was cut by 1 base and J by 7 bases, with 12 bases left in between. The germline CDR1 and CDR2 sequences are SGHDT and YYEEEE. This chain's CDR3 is CASSLQGAPNSPLHF. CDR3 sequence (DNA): TGTGCCAGCAGCTTGCAAGGAGCCCCCAATTCACCCCTCCACTTT.

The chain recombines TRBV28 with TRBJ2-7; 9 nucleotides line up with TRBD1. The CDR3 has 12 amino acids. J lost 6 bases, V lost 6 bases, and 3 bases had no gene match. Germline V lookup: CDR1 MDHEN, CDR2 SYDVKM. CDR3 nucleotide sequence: TGTGCCAGCAGGGGACAGGGCGGCGAGCAGTACTTC. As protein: CASRGQGGEQYF.

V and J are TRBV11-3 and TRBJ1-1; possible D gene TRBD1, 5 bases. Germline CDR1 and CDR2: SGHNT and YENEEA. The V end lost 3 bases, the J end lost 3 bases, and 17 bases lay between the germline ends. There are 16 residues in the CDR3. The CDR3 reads CASSFPNVGGDTEAFF. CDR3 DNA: TGTGCCAGCAGCTTCCCAAATGTGGGGGGAGACACTGAAGCTTTCTTT.

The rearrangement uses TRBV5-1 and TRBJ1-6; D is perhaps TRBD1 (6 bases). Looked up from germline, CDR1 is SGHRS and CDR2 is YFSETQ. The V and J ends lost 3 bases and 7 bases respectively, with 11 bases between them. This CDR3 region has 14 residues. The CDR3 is CASSSDSSNSPLHF. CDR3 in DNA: TGCGCCAGCAGCTCGGACAGTTCAAATTCACCCCTCCACTTT.

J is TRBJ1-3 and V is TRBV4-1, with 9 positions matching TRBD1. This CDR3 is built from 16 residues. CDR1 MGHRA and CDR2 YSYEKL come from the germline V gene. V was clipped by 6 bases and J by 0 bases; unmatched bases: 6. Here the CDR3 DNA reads TGCGCCAGCAGTTCCGGGACAGGGTTCTCTGGAAACACCATATATTTT. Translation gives CASSSGTGFSGNTIYF.